This T cell receptor (beta chain) was sequenced for a study of metastatic and nonmetastatic thyroid tumors. As for the study in general: Both malignant and benign thyroid patients supplied peripheral blood and tumor or nodule tissue samples, across which the repertoires of these patients were then compared.

Treatment of any kind had been given to no patient before thyroid surgery. This clone was observed at least ten times. TCRdb re-called clones from the PCR reads using MiXCR. The data show tens of thousands of clones, less than 25% seen once. Trimming took off 0 bases at V and 8 bases at J, with 4 bases between the two ends. The CDR3 sequence is 12 residues long. Germline V CDR1 and CDR2: MNHNS, SASEGT. The sequence came from a female donor with papillary thyroid cancer or a benign thyroid nodule (not recorded which). Some clones in this sample may be carry-over from other donors' samples. The material sequenced was blood. This sequence joins TRBV6-1 and TRBJ1-4; D not resolved. This chain's CDR3 is CASSEAQEKLFF. Here the CDR3 DNA reads TGTGCCAGCAGTGAAGCCCAAGAAAAACTGTTTTTT.